The 22 T cell receptor beta chains below come from one sample, sequenced in a study of blood T cell repertoires in COVID-19. Sequenced by immunoSEQ multiplex PCR; TCRdb stores in-frame clones only, minus some. The repertoire holds more than 150,000 clones, about 82% seen once, with roughly 5% in the top ten. The sample taken for sequencing was peripheral blood. The receptors come from a woman in her twenties or thirties with acute or convalescent COVID-19.

The chain recombines TRBV4-2 with TRBJ1-6, with D possibly TRBD1 on 5 matching bases. Trimming stripped 8 bases from V and 5 bases from J, with 13 bases between. CDR3 length: 14 amino acids. Germline V CDR1 and CDR2: LGHNA, YNFKEQ. CDR3 sequence reads: CASGRGVDNSPLHF. Here the CDR3 DNA reads TGTGCCAGCGGGAGGGGAGTCGATAATTCACCCCTCCACTTT.

The gene calls are TRBV20-1 and TRBJ2-1; D remains ambiguous. This CDR3 is 11 amino acids long. Germline V gene data show CDR1 as DFQATT and CDR2 as SNEGSKA (reference sequence). V was clipped by 5 bases and J by 4 bases, with 6 bases between them. The CDR3 DNA is TGCAGTGCTCCCAGGTACAATGAGCAGTTCTTC. Amino acids: CSAPRYNEQFF.

The chain has TRBV30 and TRBJ1-3; 9 bases line up with TRBD1. The V gene's germline CDR1 is GTSNPN and CDR2 SVGIG (reference sequence). Trimming removed 4 bases from V and 3 bases from J; junction bases left unmatched: 4. This CDR3 has 14 amino acids. DNA for the CDR3: TGTGCCTGGAAGGGACAGGGACGTGGAAACACCATATATTTT. It is translated as CAWKGQGRGNTIYF.

CDR3 loop: CASSLGLSGNTIYF. The CDR3 DNA reads TGTGCCAGCAGCTTGGGACTCTCTGGAAACACCATATATTTT. V and J are TRBV5-6 and TRBJ1-3, with D uncertain. Germline V gene sequence: CDR1 SGHDT, CDR2 YYEEEE. Trimming cost V 0 bases and J 0 bases, with 4 bases left between them. This CDR3 contains 14 residues. Supplemented by reference TRBV5-6 and TRBJ1-3, the full variable domain reads DAGVTQSPTHLIKTRGQQVTLRCSPKSGHDTVSWYQQALGQGPQFIFQYYEEEERQRGNFPDRFSGHQFPNYSSELNVNALLLGDSALYLCASSLGLSGNTIYFGEGSWLTVV.

The genes are TRBV11-3 and TRBJ1-4; no firm D call. The germline V gene has CDR1 SGHNT and CDR2 YENEEA. The CDR3 extends over 19 amino acids. Trimming took 4 bases from V and 2 from J, leaving 23 bases between them. For the CDR3, the DNA is TGTGCCAGCAGCTACCGCCCCCCGGGGAGGAGTACTACTAATGAAAAACTGTTTTTT. Amino acid sequence: CASSYRPPGRSTTNEKLFF.

This clone was observed once. V and J are TRBV11-2 and TRBJ2-2; 9 bases are a match to TRBD1. The CDR3 is made up of 15 amino acids. After removal of 0 bases from V and 7 bases from J, the junction contained 3 bases not matched to a gene. The germline V gene has CDR1 SGHAT and CDR2 FQNNGV. This CDR3 is CASSLEGTGFGELFF. DNA for the CDR3: TGTGCCAGCAGCTTAGAGGGGACAGGGTTCGGGGAGCTGTTTTTT.

This chain joins TRBV9 and TRBJ2-3, with D tentatively TRBD2 (6 bases). The germline V gene has CDR1 SGDLS and CDR2 YYNGEE. This CDR3 spans 16 amino acids. Trimming took 0 bases from V and 5 from J, leaving 16 bases between them. CDR3 nucleotides: TGTGCCAGCAGCGTAGGCGGAGCGGGTGAACAAGATACGCAGTATTTT. As protein: CASSVGGAGEQDTQYF. Together with reference TRBV9 and TRBJ2-3, the CDR3 gives the full variable domain: DSGVTQTPKHLITATGQRVTLRCSPRSGDLSVYWYQQSLDQGLQFLIQYYNGEERAKGNILERFSAQQFPDLHSELNLSSLELGDSALYFCASSVGGAGEQDTQYFGPGTRLTVL.

This rearrangement joins TRBV25-1 to TRBJ1-1; weak D call: TRBD1 (5 bases). This CDR3 spans 14 amino acids. Deletions cut 6 bases from V and 1 base from J, with 12 bases between. Germline CDR1 is MGHDK and CDR2 is SYGVNS. The CDR3: CASSFRGGNTEAFF. The CDR3 DNA reads TGTGCCAGCAGCTTCCGGGGGGGGAACACTGAAGCTTTCTTT.

The chain has TRBV5-8 and TRBJ2-1, with a tentative D call TRBD1 (6 bases). The ends were cut back, 4 bases at V and 7 bases at J, with 24 bases in the middle. This CDR3 contains 17 residues. Germline lookup yields CDR1 SGHTS and CDR2 YDEGEE. CDR3 residues: CASSPEVGAPGRNEQFF. The CDR3 DNA follows: TGTGCCAGCAGCCCGGAGGTGGGGGCGCCGGGTCGAAATGAGCAGTTCTTC. The variable domain in full, completed from reference TRBV5-8 and TRBJ2-1, reads EAGVTQSPTHLIKTRGQQATLRCSPISGHTSVYWYQQALGLGLQFLLWYDEGEERNRGNFPPRFSGRQFPNYSSELNVNALELEDSALYLCASSPEVGAPGRNEQFFGPGTRLTVL.

CDR3 amino acids: CASSPITGYNQPQHF. The CDR3 DNA reads as TGTGCCAGCAGTCCCATAACAGGCTATAATCAGCCCCAGCATTTT. The chain uses TRBV6-5 and TRBJ1-5, with D possibly matching TRBD1 (5 bases). In germline, CDR1 is MNHEY, CDR2 SVGAGI. Trimming took 5 bases from V and 4 from J, leaving 15 bases between them. This CDR3 has 15 residues.

The chain combines TRBV3-1 (or the pseudogene TRBV3-2) with TRBJ1-2; D is unclear. Trimming left V 0 bases short and J 5 bases short, with 10 bases between. CDR1 is LGHDT and CDR2 is YNNKEL in the germline V gene (reference sequence). CDR3 length equals 14 residues. This CDR3 is CASSQDVTGYGYTF. The CDR3 coding sequence is TGTGCCAGCAGCCAAGATGTTACCGGGTATGGCTACACCTTC.

The rearrangement uses TRBV2 and TRBJ2-1; 8 bases fit TRBD1. The junction had 2 bases not matched to a gene; V was cut back by 4 bases and J by 6 bases. Germline loops: CDR1 SNHLY, CDR2 FYNNEI. The CDR3 extends over 13 amino acids. The CDR3 DNA sequence: TGTGCCAGCAGTGTAACAGGGGGCAATGAGCAGTTCTTC. It yields the protein CASSVTGGNEQFF.

The chain carries TRBV7-9 and TRBJ1-1; the D gene is possibly TRBD1 (5 bases). The V end was cut by 1 base, the J end by 4 bases, with 13 bases between. CDR3 length: 15 amino acids. The germline CDR1 and CDR2 sequences are SEHNR and FQNEAQ (reference sequence). CDR3 nucleotide sequence: TGTGCCAGCAGCTTAGAGGGGATAGGGGCCACTGAAGCTTTCTTT. Residues: CASSLEGIGATEAFF.

The chain recombines TRBV5-1 with TRBJ1-1, with TRBD1 matching 8 bases. J was trimmed by 6 bases and V by 4 bases; bases with no gene match: 2. Germline V gene data show CDR1 as SGHRS and CDR2 as YFSETQ. This CDR3 region has 12 residues. As DNA, the CDR3 is TGCGCCAGCAGCATGGACAGGGCTGAAGCTTTCTTT. Encoded protein: CASSMDRAEAFF.

The chain couples TRBV7-9 to TRBJ2-3; 8 nucleotides agree with TRBD1. The germline V gene encodes CDR1 SEHNR and CDR2 FQNEAQ (reference sequence). Trimming at V came to 5 bases and at J to 3 bases, leaving 10 bases not matched to a gene. This CDR3 is built from 16 residues. CDR3 residues: CASSIRQGRYTDTQYF. For the CDR3, the DNA is TGTGCCAGCAGCATAAGACAGGGGAGGTATACAGATACGCAGTATTTT.

This clone appeared a single time. V and J are TRBV18 and TRBJ2-3, with D unclear. Germline CDR1 is KGHSH and CDR2 is LQKENI. This CDR3 comprises 12 residues. V was clipped by 3 bases and J by 8 bases, with 9 bases between them. This CDR3 reads CASSPDGSTQYF. The CDR3 nucleotides are TGTGCCAGCTCACCCGATGGCTCTACGCAGTATTTT.

In DNA, the CDR3 is TGTGCCTGGAGTCCGGCAGGGGATACGCAGTATTTT. Its protein is CAWSPAGDTQYF. The chain employs TRBV30 and TRBJ2-3; weak D call: TRBD1 (5 bases). Per the germline V gene, CDR1 is GTSNPN and CDR2 is SVGIG (reference sequence). The V gene lost 2 bases and the J gene lost 6 bases, with 9 bases spanning the gap. The CDR3 covers 12 residues. The full variable domain, its missing parts supplied by reference TRBV30 and TRBJ2-3, is SQTIHQWPATLVQPVGSPLSLECTVEGTSNPNLYWYRQAAGRGLQLLFYSVGIGQISSEVPQNLSASRPQDRQFILSSKKLLLSDSGFYLCAWSPAGDTQYFGPGTRLTVL.

This clone was observed once. The chain uses TRBV7-2 and TRBJ1-6, with D possibly TRBD1 on 5 matching bases. V shed 1 base and J shed 6 bases, with 10 bases lying between them. The CDR3 spans 15 residues. Germline values: CDR1 SGHTA, CDR2 FQGNSA. CDR3 coding DNA: TGTGCCAGCAGCTTAGACATAAGGGGTAATTCACCCCTCCACTTT. Translated, it gives CASSLDIRGNSPLHF.

This chain links TRBV15 with TRBJ2-4, with D possibly matching TRBD2 (6 bases). This CDR3 spans 13 amino acids. Germline V CDR1 and CDR2: LNHNV, YYDKDF (reference sequence). V lost 3 bases and J lost 14, with 17 bases in between. CDR3: CATSRTRGWAEYF. The CDR3 nucleotides read TGTGCCACCAGCAGGACTCGGGGGTGGGCGGAGTACTTC. Supplemented by reference TRBV15 and TRBJ2-4, the full variable domain reads DAMVIQNPRYQVTQFGKPVTLSCSQTLNHNVMYWYQQKSSQAPKLLFHYYDKDFNNEADTPDNFQSRRPNTSFCFLDIRSPGLGDTAMYLCATSRTRGWAEYFGAGTRLSVL.

This clone has just one count. The gene calls are TRBV4-2 and TRBJ2-2, with 7 bases lining up with TRBD2. This CDR3 comprises 17 residues. Germline CDR1 is LGHNA and CDR2 is YNFKEQ. J gave up 3 bases and V 0 bases, and 7 bases lay outside the gene matches. CDR3 region: CASSQEGLAEDTGELFF. The DNA for the CDR3 is TGTGCCAGCAGCCAAGAAGGGCTAGCGGAAGACACCGGGGAGCTGTTTTTT.

V usage is TRBV6-6 and J usage is TRBJ2-7, with D possibly TRBD2 on 6 matching bases. The CDR3 sequence is 18 residues long. CDR1 is MNHNY, CDR2 SVGAGI, per germline (reference sequence). Deletions cut 5 bases from V and 0 bases from J, with 23 bases between. CDR3 region: CASSLAGPTIRSSYEQYF. For the CDR3, the DNA is TGTGCCAGCAGTCTCGCGGGACCCACAATCCGGAGCTCCTACGAGCAGTACTTC.

The chain combines TRBV20-1 with TRBJ1-1, with 10 bases lining up with TRBD1. Germline V CDR1 and CDR2: DFQATT, SNEGSKA (reference sequence). The CDR3 loop spans 14 amino acids. Trimming cost V 3 bases and J 6 bases; bases outside gene matches: 7. CDR3 nucleotide sequence: TGCAGTGCTAGTGGGGGACAGGGGTATGCTGAAGCTTTCTTT. It is translated as CSASGGQGYAEAFF.